This TCR beta chain was sequenced during a study of regulatory T cells in long-lasting Graves disease (dated by TCRdb to the early 2020s). Turning to the overall study: In the newly diagnosed Graves' disease group, patients had been taking antithyroid drugs for less than 3 months. Persistent Graves' disease patients were compared with newly diagnosed Graves' disease patients by peripheral blood TCR sequencing and RNA sequencing. The study was conducted in China and was registered as a clinical trial. A total of about 33 samples underwent TCR sequencing: roughly 13 from persistent and roughly 20 from newly diagnosed Graves' disease patients. The investigation overall reported the following: A larger number of public clonotypes was shared among persistent patients (around 2,700) than among newly diagnosed patients (approximately 1,000). Only peripheral blood was studied, because thyroid tissue, the primary lesion, was inaccessible. Lower TCR Shannon entropy and fewer highly expanded clones were observed in persistent Graves' disease patients than in newly diagnosed patients, which suggested clonal expansion. The authors acknowledged the small sample size as a limitation that may reduce accuracy. Preferential use of TRBV28, TRBJ1-2 and TRBJ2-5 was observed in persistent disease, whereas TRBV20-1 and TRBJ2-1 were favored in newly diagnosed disease. Sequencing and analysis were limited to the TCR beta chain.

Reading the label with the study, this specimen's time point is: newly diagnosed GD, antithyroid drugs for less than 3 months. For both TCR sequencing and RNA sequencing, RNA was extracted from PBMCs using TRIzol. Graves' disease was diagnosed according to American Thyroid Association guidelines. Patients for the study were recruited at an endocrinology department in Xi'an, China. Each patient gave about 9.1 milliliters of peripheral blood, collected in an EDTA anticoagulant tube. Ficoll Paque Plus density gradient separation was used to isolate PBMCs, and no further T cell sorting was done. An Agilent 2100 Bioanalyzer and agarose gel were used to assess RNA quality, and a NanoDrop 2000 was used to measure RNA concentration. Libraries were constructed by multiplex PCR. The sequencer listed for this sample is Illumina HiSeq 4000. TCR beta libraries were built with iRepertoire HTBI primers and Arm-PCR amplification of CDR3 regions. Before sequencing, the PCR products underwent gel purification. The source study handled its data this way. Gene usage analysis of CDR3 amino acid clonotypes used the 55 to 65 TRBV and about 14 TRBJ segments found across samples. COPE and FqMerger were used to merge the filtered high-quality paired reads into contigs. Contigs were aligned with BLAST to IMGT TRBV, TRBD and TRBJ reference genes, and CDR3 was defined per IMGT. Highly expanded clones were defined as clonotypes with a frequency above 0.1%. Shannon entropy was used to measure repertoire diversity, and the Gini coefficient was used to measure V-J evenness. Public clonotypes were defined as clonotypes shared by more than one individual. TCRdb trimmed the raw reads at Q25, called clones with MiXCR and kept productive beta chains. Records with the same CDR3 protein are collapsed into one entry carrying the most frequent genes and DNA. None of the V and J calls come from the authors' own analysis; TCRdb made them. Here the sample has about 440,000 distinct CDR3 sequences; approximately 16% occur a single time. Around 10% of the sample lies in the top ten.

This clonotype came up many times. Its binding antigen is unknown. Base qualities are not at hand, and no much larger clone is one base apart. The junction shows trimming of 5 bases on V and 2 bases on J, plus 14 bases between the germline ends. CDR1 MNHEY and CDR2 SVGEGT are derived from the germline V gene. Measured from the cysteine to the phenylalanine, the CDR3 is 15 residues long. Only CDR3 DNA remains: 45 bases, in frame from the first base. These same records also appear under a second study, on T cells in Graves' hyperthyroidism and ophthalmopathy. As noted in the second study: A patient counted as having stable Graves' hyperthyroidism if no progression to ophthalmopathy occurred over 18 months of follow-up. The hyperthyroidism patients were between 18 and 65 years old and newly diagnosed, with a disease duration of less than 2 months. The study excluded patients with uncontrolled infections, other autoimmune diseases, pregnancy or lactation. Diagnoses were established on the basis of clinical symptoms, serum thyroxine and TRAb, thyroid ultrasound, and orbital computed tomography. For the first round of RT-PCR on the TCR CDR3, the HTBI primer set was used together with the Qiagen OneStep RT-PCR kit. Most expanded thyroid clonotypes (frequency above 0.001) were also detected in blood, suggesting blood repertoires may reflect thyroid immune responses. In cross-validation, a model built on a 13 V-J signature told ophthalmopathy apart from stable hyperthyroidism with 85% to 90% sensitivity and 81% to 82% specificity, and in testing the same model reached 80%/75%. In validation, the model predicted progression to ophthalmopathy with about 71% sensitivity and 72% to 85% specificity, a median of 6.5 months before onset. A discovery cohort of approximately 97 patients, 43 with Graves' ophthalmopathy and 57 with stable Graves' hyperthyroidism, was used to find distinguishing TCR V-J signatures. Prospective prediction of ophthalmopathy was tested in an independent validation cohort of about 19 hyperthyroidism patients and roughly 16 patients who later progressed to ophthalmopathy. For training and testing, the roughly 93 patients in the discovery cohort were randomly divided in a 7:3 ratio. In addition, the study compared T-cell repertoires in thyroid tissue and in blood from roughly 6 Graves' hyperthyroidism patients. After sampling, hyperthyroidism patients received methimazole starting at 30 mg daily, and ophthalmopathy patients received high-dose intravenous methylprednisolone. The libraries were constructed in a second round of multiplex PCR and then size-selected and purified. Libraries were sequenced paired-end with 100 bp reads on an Illumina HiSeq2000. SOAPnuke was used to process the raw data, removing reads that contained adapters or uncalled bases, had a mean Phred below 15, or lacked an exact match to the constant primer or identifier. COPE v1.2.5 was used to merge the high-quality paired reads, and each unique nucleotide sequence was defined as a clonotype. MiTCR v1.1 was used to align clonotypes to the IMGT TRBV, TRBD and TRBJ reference segments. The analysis included only V-J combinations with a frequency above 0.0001, which together covered approximately 99% of the repertoires. A TCS score was defined as the ratio of F50 (clonal expansion) to E x V (chaos), with BLOSUM62-based TCRdist applied between CDR3 peptides within each V-J. Welch's t-statistics and random forest reduced around 550 V-J features to about 12, which were used in a naive Bayes classifier (R e1071). No statistical method was used to set the sample size in advance, and investigators knew the group allocation. TCR Vbeta CDR3 sequencing of approximately 140 peripheral blood samples (43 ophthalmopathy, 75 to 85 hyperthyroidism and some 17 progressor patients) is reported in the paper.

Here the chain combines TRBV6-2 or TRBV6-3 and TRBJ2-3; the D gene is perhaps TRBD1, on 5 matching bases. This clonotype was obtained from a woman aged 25 to 39 with Graves disease. Donor details come from another sample of the same person, matched by shared clones. Sequencing used peripheral blood mononuclear cells (PBMCs), obtained at new diagnosis, from a patient treated with antithyroid drugs. CDR3 reads: CASSDEQVPTDTQYF. At the DNA level, the sequence is TGTGCCAGCAGTGATGAACAGGTTCCCACAGATACGCAGTATTTT.